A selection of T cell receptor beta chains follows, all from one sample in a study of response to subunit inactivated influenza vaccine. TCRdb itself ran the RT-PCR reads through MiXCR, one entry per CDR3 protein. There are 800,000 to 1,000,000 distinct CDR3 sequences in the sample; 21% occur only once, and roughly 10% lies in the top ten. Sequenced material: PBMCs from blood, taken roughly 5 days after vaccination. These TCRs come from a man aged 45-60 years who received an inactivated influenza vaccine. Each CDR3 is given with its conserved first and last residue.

CDR3: CASRESPDEKLFF; V: TRBV19
CDR3: CASSVDPLAGELFF; V: TRBV9
CDR3: CANGQTGSTDTQYF; V: TRBV12-3/TRBV12-4
CDR3: CASSFGRAQHF; V: TRBV12-3/TRBV12-4
CDR3: CASSPTGMSYEQYF; V: TRBV9
CDR3: CASSPRTGDRGEQYF; V: TRBV5-1
CDR3: CATQLLGTGSGTDTQYF; V: TRBV27
CDR3: CASSHDGWIDEQFF; V: TRBV6-2/TRBV6-3
CDR3: CASRFGTGEYNEQFF; V: TRBV7-8
CDR3: CATSRDRDSWYNEQFF; V: TRBV15
CDR3: CASSLGRGGINEQFF; V: TRBV11-3
CDR3: CATSDLRLAGGPSEDTQYF; V: TRBV24-1
CDR3: CSARTGTGGVQPQHF; V: TRBV20-1
CDR3: CATSVAGIQPQHF; V: TRBV24-1
CDR3: CSAPTPDRSTDTQYF; V: TRBV29-1
CDR3: CASSDSRQGSYEQYF; V: TRBV13
CDR3: CASSQVLTGNQPQHF; V: TRBV4-3
CDR3: CASSPQSVETQYF; V: TRBV9
CDR3: CASSRSRGYEQYF; V: TRBV6-1
CDR3: CASSQVRGHEQYF; V: TRBV3-1
CDR3: CASSQVTPTDTQYF; V: TRBV4-1
CDR3: CASSYAGTAPNYGCTF; V: TRBV6-2/TRBV6-3
CDR3: CASSLRTSGVGIEQFF; V: TRBV4-2
CDR3: CASTLGVTGFSSGANVLTF; V: TRBV4-3
CDR3: CASSFRSQGGTEAFF; V: TRBV7-9
CDR3: CASSSTARSSYEQYF; V: TRBV11-2
CDR3: CASSSRPSGNNEQFF; V: TRBV7-2
CDR3: CASSGRGRGNEQFF; V: TRBV6-2/TRBV6-3
CDR3: CASNEFSGRPQHF; V: TRBV6-2/TRBV6-3
CDR3: CASSSDRGANTGELFF; V: TRBV5-1
CDR3: CASSLVPAYQETQYF; V: TRBV5-1
CDR3: CASTTWRGGGGYTF; V: TRBV12-3/TRBV12-4
CDR3: CASSQDLGSEQYF; V: TRBV4-3